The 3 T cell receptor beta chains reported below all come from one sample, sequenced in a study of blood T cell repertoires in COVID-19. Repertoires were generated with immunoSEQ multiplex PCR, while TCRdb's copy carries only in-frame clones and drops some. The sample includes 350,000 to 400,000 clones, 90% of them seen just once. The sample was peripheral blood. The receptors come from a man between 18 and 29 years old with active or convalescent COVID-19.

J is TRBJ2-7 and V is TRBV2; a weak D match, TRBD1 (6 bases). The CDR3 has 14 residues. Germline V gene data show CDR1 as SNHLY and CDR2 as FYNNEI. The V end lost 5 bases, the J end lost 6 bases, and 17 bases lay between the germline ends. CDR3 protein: CASSTNRVGAEQYF. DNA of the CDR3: TGTGCCAGCAGTACAAACAGGGTGGGGGCCGAGCAGTACTTC.

The CDR3 DNA reads TGTGCCAGCAGCCCCCGGACAGGGCTAAGCAATCAGCCCCAGCATTTT. Protein: CASSPRTGLSNQPQHF. The chain joins TRBV5-5 to TRBJ1-5; 8 bases map to TRBD1. From germline, CDR1 is SGHKS and CDR2 YYEKEE (reference sequence). The CDR3 loop spans 16 amino acids. The J segment lost 1 base and the V segment lost 4 bases, leaving 7 bases of the junction unmatched.

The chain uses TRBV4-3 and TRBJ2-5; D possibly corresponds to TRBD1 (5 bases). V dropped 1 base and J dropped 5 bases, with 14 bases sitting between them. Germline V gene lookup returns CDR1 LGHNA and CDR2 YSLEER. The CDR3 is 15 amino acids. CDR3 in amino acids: CASSQGEGSGETQYF. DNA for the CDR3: TGCGCCAGCAGCCAAGGGGAAGGGTCAGGGGAGACCCAGTACTTC.